A selection of T cell receptor beta chains follows, all from one sample in a study of vaccination effects on CD4 cells after COVID-19. No antigen has been identified for these receptors. Using immunoSEQ multiplex PCR, the repertoire was profiled, and TCRdb retains in-frame clones only, with some absent. This table holds tens of thousands of clones, 76% found once. The sequencing used CD4+ T cells from PBMCs cultured with HCoV-OC43 spike peptides, collected after COVID-19 vaccination. These receptors all come from a human donor who received a COVID-19 vaccine. CDR3s include the opening cysteine and the closing phenylalanine or tryptophan. Fields, in order: D gene, J gene, CDR3 length, V gene, clone size, CDR3 DNA, CDR3 protein. The D gene is left open where the match is weak. The size of a clone is reported for some rows only, either as once, few or many, or as a class for expanded clones.

NA TRBJ2-1 13 TRBV27 NA TGTGCCAGCAGGGCCTCCCCCTACAATGAGCAGTTCTTC CASRASPYNEQFF
TRBD1 TRBJ1-1 13 TRBV19 NA TGTGCCAGTAGGCCGGGACAGGGGGCTGAAGCTTTCTTT CASRPGQGAEAFF
TRBD2 TRBJ2-1 15 TRBV9 once TGTGCCAGCAGCGTAAAGACTAGCGGGGCCATTGAGCAGTTCTTC CASSVKTSGAIEQFF
NA TRBJ2-3 14 TRBV5-4 NA TGTGCCAGCAGCTCCAAGGCAGGAACAGATACGCAGTATTTT CASSSKAGTDTQYF
NA TRBJ1-1 13 TRBV6-5 NA TGTGCCAGCAGCCCCGCGGGGGCCCCTGGGGCTTTCTTT CASSPAGAPGAFF
TRBD1 TRBJ1-6 15 TRBV28 NA TGTGCCAGCAGTTTGGGGTCAGGGGGGTATTCACCCCTCCACTTT CASSLGSGGYSPLHF
NA TRBJ2-2 17 TRBV7-3 NA TGTGCCAGCAGCTTACTCCCTGGGCTGGGAAACACCGGGGAGCTGTTTTTT CASSLLPGLGNTGELFF
NA TRBJ1-1 13 TRBV5-1 NA TGCGCCAGCAGCTATGTAGGCCTCCCCGAAGCTTTCTTT CASSYVGLPEAFF
NA TRBJ1-3 16 TRBV5-8 once TGTGCCAGCAGCTTGGGTCTCAGCCGATCTGGAAACACCATATATTTT CASSLGLSRSGNTIYF
NA TRBJ2-2 14 TRBV6-4 NA TGTGCCAGCAGTGAAGGGGGGAACACCGGGGAGCTGTTTTTT CASSEGGNTGELFF
NA TRBJ1-6 13 TRBV5-1 few TGCGCCAGCAGCGTCGGAGCTAATTCACCCCTCCACTTT CASSVGANSPLHF
NA TRBJ1-1 14 TRBV6-1 NA TGTGCCAGCAGTGAAAGGAGGAGGAACACTGAAGCTTTCTTT CASSERRRNTEAFF
NA TRBJ2-5 15 TRBV30 NA TGTGCCTGGAGTGTATTTAGACGAGGGGTGGAGACCCAGTACTTC CAWSVFRRGVETQYF
NA TRBJ1-6 12 TRBV12-3/TRBV12-4 NA TGTGCCAGCAGTTTTGGGGATTCACCCCTCCACTTT CASSFGDSPLHF
TRBD2 TRBJ2-3 14 TRBV7-2 NA TGTGCCAGCAGCTCCCTGGGGGGGGGTGATACGCAGTATTTT CASSSLGGGDTQYF
NA TRBJ2-3 18 TRBV7-6 NA TGTGCCAGCAGCTTAGGGTTCGGGGGCAGGGTGATGCGAGATACGCAGTATTTT CASSLGFGGRVMRDTQYF
TRBD1 TRBJ1-5 16 TRBV6-6 NA TGTGCCAGCAGTTCCTTGGACAGGGGGAGCAATCAGCCCCAGCATTTT CASSSLDRGSNQPQHF
NA TRBJ1-5 13 TRBV19 NA TGTGCCAGTAGTATAGGGGACCTCAGGCCCCAGCATTTT CASSIGDLRPQHF
NA TRBJ2-1 16 TRBV5-1 NA TGCGCCAGCAGCTTGGCCACAGTGAGCTCCTACAATGAGCAGTTCTTC CASSLATVSSYNEQFF
NA TRBJ2-1 12 TRBV12-3/TRBV12-4 NA TGTGCCAGCAGTTTTAATAGTCCTCGACAGTTCTTC CASSFNSPRQFF
TRBD1 TRBJ2-2 15 TRBV2 NA TGTGCCAGCGGGAAGGGGACAGGGGAGACCGGGGAGCTGTTTTTT CASGKGTGETGELFF
NA TRBJ1-4 16 TRBV7-8 NA TGTGCCAGCAGCCCATATCGGACAGCATTAGGGGAAAAACTGTTTTTT CASSPYRTALGEKLFF
NA TRBJ1-1 15 TRBV9 NA TGTGCCAGCAGCAGGCGGGGGGGCGAGGTCACTGAAGCTTTCTTT CASSRRGGEVTEAFF
NA TRBJ1-6 15 TRBV28 NA TGTGCCAGCAGTCCCGCCCCGGACATCGAGGTACCCCTCCACTTT CASSPAPDIEVPLHF
NA TRBJ2-5 14 TRBV3-1/TRBV3-2 NA TGTGCCAGCAGCCAGCGCCAGGGGGGATGGACCCAGTACTTC CASSQRQGGWTQYF
NA TRBJ1-2 14 TRBV19 NA TGTGCCAGTAGTATGGGACATAGCATGTATGGCTACACCTTC CASSMGHSMYGYTF
NA TRBJ2-3 16 TRBV15 NA TGTGCCACCAGCAGAGGTTCCGGACAGACCAGGGATACGCAGTATTTT CATSRGSGQTRDTQYF